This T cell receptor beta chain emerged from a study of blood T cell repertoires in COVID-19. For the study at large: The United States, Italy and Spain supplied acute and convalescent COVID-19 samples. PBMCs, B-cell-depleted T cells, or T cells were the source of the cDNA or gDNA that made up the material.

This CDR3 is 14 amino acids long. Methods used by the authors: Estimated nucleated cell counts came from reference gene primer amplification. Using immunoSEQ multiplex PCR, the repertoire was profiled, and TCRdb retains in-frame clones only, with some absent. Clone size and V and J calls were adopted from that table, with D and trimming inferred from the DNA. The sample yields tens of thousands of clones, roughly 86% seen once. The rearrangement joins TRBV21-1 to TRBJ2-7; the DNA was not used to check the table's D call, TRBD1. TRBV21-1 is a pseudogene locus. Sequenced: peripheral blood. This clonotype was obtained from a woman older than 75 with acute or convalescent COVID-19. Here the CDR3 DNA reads TGTGCCAGCAGCAATCGACAGGGGACCTACGAGCAGTACTTC. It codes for CASSNRQGTYEQYF.